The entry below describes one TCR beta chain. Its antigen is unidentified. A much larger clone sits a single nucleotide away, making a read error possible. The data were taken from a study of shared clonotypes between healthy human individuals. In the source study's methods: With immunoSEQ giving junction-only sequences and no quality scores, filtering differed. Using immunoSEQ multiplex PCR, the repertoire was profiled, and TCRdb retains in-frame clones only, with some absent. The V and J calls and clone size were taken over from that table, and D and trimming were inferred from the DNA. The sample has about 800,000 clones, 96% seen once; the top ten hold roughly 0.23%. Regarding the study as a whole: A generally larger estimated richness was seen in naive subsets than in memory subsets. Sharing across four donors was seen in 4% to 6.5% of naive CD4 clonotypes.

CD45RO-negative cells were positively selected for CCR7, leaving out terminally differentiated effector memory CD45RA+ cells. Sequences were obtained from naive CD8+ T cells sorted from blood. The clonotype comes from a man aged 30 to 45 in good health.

CDR3 protein: CASSSTDTQYF. The CDR3 coding sequence is TGTGCCAGCAGCTCCACAGATACGCAGTATTTT. The V call is TRBV7-2, the J call TRBJ2-3; D remains unclear. V lost 4 bases and J 2 bases, leaving 1 base between the germline ends. Germline CDR1 reads SGHTA; CDR2 reads FQGNSA. The CDR3 totals 11 residues.